Below are 6 T cell receptor beta chains sequenced from a single sample in a study of cytomegalovirus exposure and HLA in healthy donors. The primer mix had 60 Vbeta and 13 Jbeta primers. The table came from immunoSEQ multiplex PCR; TCRdb's copy has only in-frame clones and leaves some out. The sample gives more than 110,000 clones, roughly 80% of which show up once; around 3% is in the top ten. Sequencing was performed on PBMCs. Receptors originate from a female donor in good health and CMV-seronegative.

V is TRBV30 and J is TRBJ1-2, with a weak D call TRBD1 (6 bases). V was cut by 3 bases and J by 3 bases, with 11 bases left in between. The CDR3 runs 13 residues. Germline CDR1 is GTSNPN and CDR2 is SVGIG (reference sequence). CDR3 bases: TGTGCCTGGAGCCCGGGGGGCGACTATGGCTACACCTTC. Its translation: CAWSPGGDYGYTF.

This chain uses TRBV4-2 with TRBJ1-2; 8 bases line up with TRBD1. The CDR3 has 18 residues. Germline assignment: CDR1 LGHNA and CDR2 YNFKEQ. After removal of 0 bases from V and 0 bases from J, the junction contained 9 bases not matched to a gene. CDR3 DNA sequence: TGTGCCAGCAGCCAAGATCCAGGGGGCTGGATAGCTAACTATGGCTACACCTTC. Encoded protein: CASSQDPGGWIANYGYTF.

This clone has a handful of counts. The chain employs TRBV7-2 and TRBJ1-2; TRBD1 might be the D (6 bases). Germline V gene lookup returns CDR1 SGHTA and CDR2 FQGNSA. The CDR3 spans 14 residues. Trimming pared 6 bases from V and 7 bases from J, leaving 18 bases between. Written as DNA, the CDR3 is TGTGCCAGCAGTCCGGGAAATTACAGGGCTGGCTACACCTTC. This codes for CASSPGNYRAGYTF.

This clone was detected only a few times. V is TRBV13 and J is TRBJ1-1, with 8 bases lining up with TRBD1. J gave up 3 bases and V 5 bases, and 8 bases lay outside the gene matches. Per germline, CDR1 PRHDT and CDR2 FYEKMQ (reference sequence). The CDR3 extends over 15 amino acids. CDR3 nucleotide sequence: TGTGCCAGCAGCCAGCGGGACAGGTCTCACACTGAAGCTTTCTTT. It codes for CASSQRDRSHTEAFF.

A note on this clone: At one end the junction does not follow the germline gene, possibly because of a read error. This chain links TRBV7-7 with TRBJ1-1; no firm D call. Germline V gives CDR1 SSHAT, CDR2 FNYEAQ (reference sequence). The CDR3 sequence is 13 residues long. Here the CDR3 reads CASSRASNTEAFF. In DNA, the CDR3 is TGTGCTAGCAGCCGAGCCTCAAACACTGAAGCTTTCTTT.

The V call is TRBV28, the J call TRBJ1-1; D is unresolved. The length of the CDR3 is 13 residues. Germline loops: CDR1 MDHEN, CDR2 SYDVKM. The ends were cut back, 3 bases at V and 4 bases at J, with 9 bases in the middle. The CDR3 nucleotides are TGTGCCAGCAGTTTTCCGGCAGGCACTGAAGCTTTCTTT. Protein product: CASSFPAGTEAFF. The full variable domain, completed using reference TRBV28 and TRBJ1-1, is DVKVTQSSRYLVKRTGEKVFLECVQDMDHENMFWYRQDPGLGLRLIYFSYDVKMKEKGDIPEGYSVSREKKERFSLILESASTNQTSMYLCASSFPAGTEAFFGQGTRLTVV.